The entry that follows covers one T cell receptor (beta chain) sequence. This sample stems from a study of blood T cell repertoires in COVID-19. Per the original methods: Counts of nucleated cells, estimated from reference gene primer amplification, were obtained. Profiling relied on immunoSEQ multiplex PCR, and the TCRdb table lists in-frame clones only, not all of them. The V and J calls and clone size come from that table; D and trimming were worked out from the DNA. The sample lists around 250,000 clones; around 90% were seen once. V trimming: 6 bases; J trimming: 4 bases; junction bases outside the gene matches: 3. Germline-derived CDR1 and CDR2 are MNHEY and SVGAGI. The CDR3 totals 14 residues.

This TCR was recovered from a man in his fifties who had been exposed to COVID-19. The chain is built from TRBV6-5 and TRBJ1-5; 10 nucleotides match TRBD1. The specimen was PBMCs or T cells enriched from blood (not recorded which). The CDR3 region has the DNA TGTGCCAGCAGGCCGGGACAGGGGAATCAGCCCCAGCATTTT. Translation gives CASRPGQGNQPQHF.